In this sample, the clone carrying this TCR beta chain turned up many times. The antigen remains unidentified. As for the cDNA, it was generated by 5'RACE with 10-nucleotide random UMIs. TCRdb called the 5' RACE reads again in MiXCR, with one record for every CDR3 protein. This sample has 55,000 to 70,000 distinct CDR3 sequences; 10% to 12% occur once, and the top ten carry approximately 1.8%. This CDR3 region has 13 residues. From germline, CDR1 is DFQATT and CDR2 SNEGSKA (reference sequence). V was trimmed by 6 bases and J by 2 bases, leaving 13 bases between them. This sample is drawn from a study of neurological immune-mediated disorders. Findings and limits, study-wide: Private repertoires in all groups were suggested by the absence of shared CDR3 amino acid sequences among expanded clones across subjects. TCR clonal expansion peaked in HTLV-1-associated myelopathy patients and was lowest in multiple sclerosis patients.

V is TRBV20-1 and J is TRBJ1-1, with D possibly TRBD1 on 5 matching bases. The sample was PBMCs. The clonotype originates from a man aged 55-75 years in good health. CDR3: CSARDGTNTEAFF. Written as DNA, the CDR3 is TGCAGTGCCCGGGACGGGACTAACACTGAAGCTTTCTTT.